Presented here are 2 T cell receptor beta chains from one specimen sequenced in a study of T cell responses to AZD1222 COVID-19 vaccine. Only in-frame clones appear in the TCRdb table, and some are missing; sequencing was by immunoSEQ multiplex PCR. The table shows approximately 92,000 clones, with 91% occurring only once. The input for sequencing was peripheral blood, taken on day 0 of AZD1222 vaccination. All receptors derive from an adult in good health.

The chain is built from TRBV7-9 and TRBJ1-5; D is possibly TRBD1 (6 bases). Between the trimmed V and J ends, which lost 3 bases and 2 bases, there was a span of 11 bases. This CDR3 is 15 amino acids long. The germline gives CDR1 SEHNR, CDR2 FQNEAQ (reference sequence). As DNA, the CDR3 is TGTGCCAGCAGCTTCGGGGGCGCGGGCAATCAGCCCCAGCATTTT. It is translated as CASSFGGAGNQPQHF.

This chain links TRBV5-1 with TRBJ1-1; weak D call: TRBD1 (6 bases). V lost 0 bases and J lost 5, with 11 bases in between. This CDR3 contains 14 residues. Per the germline V gene, CDR1 is SGHRS and CDR2 is YFSETQ. This CDR3 is CASSLVSTGTEAFF. The CDR3 DNA reads as TGCGCCAGCAGCTTGGTCTCGACAGGTACTGAAGCTTTCTTT.